A single TCR beta chain is shown here with its context. The data stem from a study of blood T cell repertoires in COVID-19. Looking at the study overall: Sites in the United States, Italy and Spain provided acute and convalescent COVID-19 samples. PBMCs, B-cell-depleted T cells, or T cells provided the cDNA or gDNA that made up the material.

Method: immunoSEQ multiplex PCR; TCRdb's copy keeps in-frame clones and lacks some. Of approximately 170,000 clones in the sample, around nine tenths were seen once. The V and J ends lost 3 bases and 3 bases respectively, with 9 bases between them. Per the germline V gene, CDR1 is MGHDK and CDR2 is SYGVNS. The CDR3 covers 15 residues. The gene calls are TRBV25-1 and TRBJ1-6; D ambiguous. This TCR was sampled from a man aged 18 to 29 with active or convalescent COVID-19. Sequencing was carried out using peripheral blood. The CDR3 here is CASSDSRDYNSPLHF. CDR3 bases: TGTGCCAGCAGTGACAGTCGGGACTATAATTCACCCCTCCACTTT. The entire variable domain, with the rest obtained from reference TRBV25-1 and TRBJ1-6, is as follows: EADIYQTPRYLVIGTGKKITLECSQTMGHDKMYWYQQDPGMELHLIHYSYGVNSTEKGDLSSESTVSRIRTEHFPLTLESARPSHTSQYLCASSDSRDYNSPLHFGNGTRLTVT.